These 23 T cell receptor beta chains were sequenced from one sample in a study of T-cell reconstitution after alpha-beta-depleted transplantation in children. Preparation of the TCRbeta library was carried out with unique molecular identifiers. TCRdb used MiXCR to reprocess the PCR reads, holding one entry per CDR3 protein. This table holds 600,000 to 700,000 distinct CDR3 sequences, roughly 17% found once. The sample was PBMCs from the stem cell graft donor, taken from the stem cell graft. All receptors derive from a human donor who donated a stem cell graft to a child with acute myeloid leukemia.

The V gene is TRBV7-9, the J gene TRBJ1-2; no definite D call. The germline V gene encodes CDR1 SEHNR and CDR2 FQNEAQ (reference sequence). Trimming cost V 5 bases and J 6 bases, with 22 bases left between them. This CDR3 contains 16 residues. This CDR3 reads CASSQNLDGPINGYTF. DNA of the CDR3: TGTGCCAGCAGCCAAAACCTGGACGGACCAATCAATGGCTACACCTTC.

This clonotype has at least ten counts. The chain carries TRBV5-5 and TRBJ1-2, with TRBD1 as a possible D gene (5 bases). Germline CDR1 and CDR2: SGHKS and YYEKEE (reference sequence). V was trimmed by 0 bases and J by 4 bases, leaving 13 bases between them. This CDR3 has 15 residues. CDR3 bases: TGTGCCAGCAGCTTGGGCCAGGGATCTTCCTATGGCTACACCTTC. Amino acids: CASSLGQGSSYGYTF.

This clonotype turned up a few times. This rearrangement joins TRBV11-1 to TRBJ1-1; 7 bases fit TRBD1. Germline V gene lookup returns CDR1 SGHAT and CDR2 FQDESV (reference sequence). The ends lost 2 bases at V and 0 bases at J; junction bases unmatched: 12. The CDR3 loop spans 18 amino acids. CDR3 amino acids: CASSLSQGGYIMNTEAFF. The CDR3 coding sequence is TGTGCCAGCAGCTTAAGTCAGGGGGGGTACATCATGAACACTGAAGCTTTCTTT.

This clonotype was recorded at least ten times. The V gene is TRBV20-1, the J gene TRBJ1-1, with TRBD1 matching 8 bases. The CDR3 extends over 12 amino acids. CDR1 DFQATT and CDR2 SNEGSKA come from the germline V gene (reference sequence). Trimming took 2 bases from V and 7 from J; bases not matched to a gene: 3. CDR3 sequence: CSARHTGGEAFF. The CDR3 region has the DNA TGCAGTGCTAGACATACAGGGGGTGAAGCTTTCTTT.

This clonotype has ten or more counts. The rearrangement links TRBV20-1 to TRBJ2-7; D may be TRBD1 (6 bases). V lost 6 bases to trimming and J lost 2 bases, with 17 bases between them. Germline loops: CDR1 DFQATT, CDR2 SNEGSKA (reference sequence). The length of the CDR3 is 14 residues. The CDR3 reads CSAQGNRVTYEQYF. As DNA, the CDR3 is TGCAGTGCGCAGGGGAACAGGGTGACCTACGAGCAGTACTTC.

This clonotype came up a few times. CDR3 bases: TGTGCCACCAGCAGAGATTCGAGAGGGACCAATGAGCAGTTCTTC. Protein sequence: CATSRDSRGTNEQFF. The chain combines TRBV15 with TRBJ2-1; either TRBD1 or TRBD2 may fit D (5 bases each). The CDR3 sequence is 15 residues long. Germline CDR1 LNHNV, CDR2 YYDKDF (reference sequence). V gave up 0 bases and J gave up 6 bases, with 12 bases separating them.

This clonotype was counted only a few times. The chain couples TRBV9 to TRBJ1-3, with D possibly TRBD1 on 5 matching bases. The V gene's germline CDR1 is SGDLS and CDR2 YYNGEE. The CDR3 extends over 15 amino acids. V lost 0 bases and J 1 base, leaving 8 bases between the germline ends. The CDR3 sequence is CASSVAEGSGNTIYF. The DNA of the CDR3 is TGTGCCAGCAGCGTAGCCGAGGGGTCTGGAAACACCATATATTTT.

This clonotype has at least ten counts. CDR3 protein: CASSPYIRAEQFF. The CDR3 bases are TGCGCCAGCAGCCCGTACATTAGGGCTGAGCAGTTCTTC. The chain recombines TRBV5-1 with TRBJ2-1; D gene uncertain. The V end lost 4 bases, the J end lost 9 bases, and 14 bases lay between the germline ends. Germline values: CDR1 SGHRS, CDR2 YFSETQ. The CDR3 extends over 13 amino acids.

The chain recombines TRBV2 with TRBJ2-1; D is unclear. CDR3 length: 15 residues. Trimming pared 3 bases from V and 3 bases from J, leaving 12 bases between. Germline V gives CDR1 SNHLY, CDR2 FYNNEI. Here the CDR3 DNA reads TGTGCCAGCAGTGAGGGTAGAAGTCGCTACAATGAGCAGTTCTTC. Its translation is CASSEGRSRYNEQFF.

This clonotype was found a few times. The chain couples TRBV5-6 to TRBJ2-5; tentative D call: TRBD1 (6 bases). The CDR3 is 14 amino acids. The ends were cut back, 5 bases at V and 4 bases at J, with 15 bases in the middle. Per the germline V gene, CDR1 is SGHDT and CDR2 is YYEEEE. DNA for the CDR3: TGTGCCAGCAGTATCGACAGGAGGAGAGAGACCCAGTACTTC. It is translated as CASSIDRRRETQYF. Drawing the rest from reference TRBV5-6 and TRBJ2-5, the complete variable domain is DAGVTQSPTHLIKTRGQQVTLRCSPKSGHDTVSWYQQALGQGPQFIFQYYEEEERQRGNFPDRFSGHQFPNYSSELNVNALLLGDSALYLCASSIDRRRETQYFGPGTRLLVL.

The rearrangement uses TRBV6-2 or TRBV6-3 and TRBJ1-2; D uncertain. This CDR3 region has 12 residues. Between the trimmed V and J ends, which lost 8 bases and 5 bases, there was a span of 12 bases. In germline, CDR1 is MNHEY, CDR2 SVGEGT. CDR3 coding DNA: TGTGCCAGCGCCTCAGGAGGATATGGCTACACCTTC. Its protein is CASASGGYGYTF.

This clonotype was detected ten times or more. V and J are TRBV10-3 and TRBJ2-5; possibly TRBD2 for D (6 bases). Per germline, CDR1 ENHRY and CDR2 SYGVKD. Deletions cut 2 bases from V and 1 base from J, with 14 bases between. The length of the CDR3 is 16 residues. This chain's CDR3 is CAISEMSEGIQETQYF. CDR3 in DNA: TGTGCCATCAGTGAGATGTCGGAGGGGATCCAAGAGACCCAGTACTTC.

About this clonotype itself: A clone one base away is much larger, so this may be a read error. This chain links TRBV10-3 with TRBJ2-3, with D uncertain. This CDR3 spans 14 amino acids. Germline-derived CDR1 and CDR2 are ENHRY and SYGVKD. The CDR3 sequence is CGISESRPTDTQYF. The CDR3 region has the DNA TGTGGCATCAGTGAGTCGAGGCCCACAGATACGCAGTATTTT.

Remarks on this clonotype: A read error may explain this, as a much larger clone is one base away. The chain employs TRBV20-1 and TRBJ2-1; 7 positions agree with TRBD2. The CDR3 loop spans 14 amino acids. Per germline, CDR1 DFQATT and CDR2 SNEGSKA (reference sequence). After removal of 6 bases from V and 8 bases from J, the junction contained 13 bases not matched to a gene. The CDR3 sequence: CSAGRTRGFDEQFF. The DNA of the CDR3 is TGCAGTGCAGGTCGGACTAGAGGCTTCGATGAGCAGTTCTTC.

This clonotype was observed a handful of times. CDR3 in amino acids: CASSLGTQGADTQYF. CDR3 DNA sequence: TGCGCCAGCAGCCTCGGGACACAGGGGGCAGATACGCAGTATTTT. This chain joins TRBV5-1 and TRBJ2-3; TRBD1 matches at 8 bases. The germline V gene encodes CDR1 SGHRS and CDR2 YFSETQ. There are 15 residues in the CDR3. The junction had 8 bases not matched to a gene; V was cut back by 4 bases and J by 4 bases.

On this clonotype: Being one base from a much bigger clone, this may be a read error. V and J are TRBV20-1 and TRBJ1-1; unclear D gene. The V end was cut by 2 bases, the J end by 12 bases, with 13 bases between. The CDR3 spans 11 residues. CDR1 is DFQATT, CDR2 SNEGSKA, per germline (reference sequence). CDR3 nucleotides: TGCAGTGCTAGACGGCGTCTCGGACCTTTCTTT. Amino acid sequence: CSARRRLGPFF.

This clonotype was observed a few times. The chain uses TRBV5-1 and TRBJ2-2; 9 bases are a match to TRBD1. CDR1 SGHRS and CDR2 YFSETQ come from the germline V gene. This CDR3 contains 15 residues. J was trimmed by 3 bases and V by 4 bases; bases with no gene match: 4. CDR3 amino acids: CASSPRTGDTGELFF. In DNA, the CDR3 is TGCGCCAGCAGCCCGCGGACAGGGGACACCGGGGAGCTGTTTTTT.

This clonotype appeared many times. The J gene is TRBJ2-1, the V gene TRBV4-3; possibly TRBD2 for D (7 bases). The V gene's germline CDR1 is LGHNA and CDR2 YSLEER. This CDR3 has 16 amino acids. The V end lost 0 bases, the J end lost 2 bases, and 11 bases lay between the germline ends. The CDR3 DNA reads as TGCGCCAGCAGCCAAGATGTAGGGGGGGCCTACAATGAGCAGTTCTTC. Translated: CASSQDVGGAYNEQFF.

Only a few counts were recorded for this clonotype. The genes are TRBV15 and TRBJ1-2; no definite D call. The V gene's germline CDR1 is LNHNV and CDR2 YYDKDF (reference sequence). Trimming left V 6 bases short and J 3 bases short, with 11 bases between. CDR3 length equals 13 residues. As DNA, the CDR3 is TGTGCCACCAGTTCCTCAGGAGACTATGGCTACACCTTC. Protein sequence: CATSSSGDYGYTF.

The chain recombines TRBV7-9 with TRBJ2-3; 9 bases agree with TRBD1. The ends lost 4 bases at V and 3 bases at J; junction bases unmatched: 11. Germline V gene data show CDR1 as SEHNR and CDR2 as FQNEAQ (reference sequence). CDR3 length: 17 amino acids. The CDR3 loop is CASSSNRGRVKTDTQYF. CDR3 in DNA: TGTGCCAGCAGCTCCAACAGGGGGCGAGTTAAGACAGATACGCAGTATTTT.

This clonotype was seen more than once but under ten times. The chain couples TRBV5-1 to TRBJ2-3; D call uncertain. The V gene lost 3 bases and the J gene lost 3 bases, with 17 bases spanning the gap. There are 16 residues in the CDR3. Germline V gives CDR1 SGHRS, CDR2 YFSETQ. The DNA for the CDR3 is TGCGCCAGCAGCTCGATTGACCTTTCTGGGACAGATACGCAGTATTTT. Protein product: CASSSIDLSGTDTQYF.

This clonotype has only a few counts. The CDR3 bases are TGCGCCTCGAGGAGGGGGATTGACGGGGAGCTGTTTTTT. This encodes CASRRGIDGELFF. The chain is built from TRBV10-1 and TRBJ2-2; D possibly uses TRBD1 or TRBD2 (6 bases each). The germline gives CDR1 WNHNN, CDR2 SYGVQD (reference sequence). This CDR3 region has 13 residues. V was pared by 11 bases and J by 7 bases, with 17 bases between.

This rearrangement joins TRBV20-1 to TRBJ1-5, with D perhaps TRBD1 (6 bases). The CDR3 is made up of 14 amino acids. V dropped 4 bases and J dropped 9 bases, with 19 bases sitting between them. Germline CDR1 is DFQATT and CDR2 is SNEGSKA (reference sequence). CDR3 region: CSATGDTRPSPQHF. CDR3 sequence (DNA): TGCAGTGCTACCGGGGACACACGACCCTCGCCCCAGCATTTT.